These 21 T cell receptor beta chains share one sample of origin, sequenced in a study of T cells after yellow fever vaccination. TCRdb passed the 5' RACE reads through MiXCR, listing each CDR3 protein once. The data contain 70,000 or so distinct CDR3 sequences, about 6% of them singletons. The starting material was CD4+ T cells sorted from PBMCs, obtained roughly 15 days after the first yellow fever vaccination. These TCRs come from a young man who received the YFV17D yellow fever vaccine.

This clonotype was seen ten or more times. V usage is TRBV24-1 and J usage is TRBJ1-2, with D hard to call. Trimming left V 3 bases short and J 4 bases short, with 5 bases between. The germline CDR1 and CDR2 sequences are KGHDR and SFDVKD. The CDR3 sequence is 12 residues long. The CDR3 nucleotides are TGTGCCACCAGTGATCGGACCTATGGCTACACCTTC. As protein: CATSDRTYGYTF.

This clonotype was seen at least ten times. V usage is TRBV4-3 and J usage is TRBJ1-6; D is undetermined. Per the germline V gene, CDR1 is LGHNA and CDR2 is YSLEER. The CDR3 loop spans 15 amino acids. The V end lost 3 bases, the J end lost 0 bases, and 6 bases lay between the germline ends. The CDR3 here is CASSQQNSYNSPLHF. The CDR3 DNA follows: TGCGCCAGCAGCCAGCAGAACTCCTATAATTCACCCCTCCACTTT.

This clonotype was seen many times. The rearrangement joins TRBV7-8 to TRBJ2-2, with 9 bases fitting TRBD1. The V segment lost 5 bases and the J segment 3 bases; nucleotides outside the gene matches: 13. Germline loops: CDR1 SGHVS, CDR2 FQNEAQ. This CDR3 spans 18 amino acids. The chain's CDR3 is CASSPQQTGGVDTGELFF. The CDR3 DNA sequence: TGTGCCAGCAGCCCTCAACAAACAGGGGGCGTCGACACCGGGGAGCTGTTTTTT. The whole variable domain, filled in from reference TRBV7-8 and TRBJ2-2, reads GAGVSQSPRYKVAKRGQDVALRCDPISGHVSLFWYQQALGQGPEFLTYFQNEAQLDKSGLPSDRFFAERPEGSVSTLKIQRTQQEDSAVYLCASSPQQTGGVDTGELFFGEGSRLTVL.

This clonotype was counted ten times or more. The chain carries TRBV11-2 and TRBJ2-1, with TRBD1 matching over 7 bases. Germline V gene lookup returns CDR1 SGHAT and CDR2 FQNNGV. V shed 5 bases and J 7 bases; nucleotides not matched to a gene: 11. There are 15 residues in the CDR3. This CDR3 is CASSPIDRVPNEQFF. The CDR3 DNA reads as TGTGCCAGCAGCCCAATCGACAGGGTACCAAATGAGCAGTTCTTC.

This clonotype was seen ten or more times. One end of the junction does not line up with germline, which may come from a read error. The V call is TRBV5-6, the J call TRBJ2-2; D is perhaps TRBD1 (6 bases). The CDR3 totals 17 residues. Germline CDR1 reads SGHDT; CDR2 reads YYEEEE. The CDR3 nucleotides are TGTGCCAGCAGCTTGTTGGGGGCAGCGACGAACGCCGGGGAGCTGTTTTTT. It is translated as CASSLLGAATNAGELFF.

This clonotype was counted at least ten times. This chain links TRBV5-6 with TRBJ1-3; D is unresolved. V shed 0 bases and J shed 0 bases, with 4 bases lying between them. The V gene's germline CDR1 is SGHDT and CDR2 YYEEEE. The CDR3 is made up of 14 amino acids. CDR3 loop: CASSLESSGNTIYF. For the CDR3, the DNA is TGTGCCAGCAGCTTGGAGAGCTCTGGAAACACCATATATTTT.

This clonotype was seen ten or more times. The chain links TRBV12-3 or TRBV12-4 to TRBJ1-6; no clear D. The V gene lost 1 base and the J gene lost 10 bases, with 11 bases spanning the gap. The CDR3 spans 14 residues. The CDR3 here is CASSLGGVYSPLHF. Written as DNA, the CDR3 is TGTGCCAGCAGTTTAGGGGGTGTCTACTCACCCCTCCACTTT.

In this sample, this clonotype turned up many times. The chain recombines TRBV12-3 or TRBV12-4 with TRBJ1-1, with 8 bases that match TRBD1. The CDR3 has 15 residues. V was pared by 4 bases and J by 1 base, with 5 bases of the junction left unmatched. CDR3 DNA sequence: TGTGCCAGCAGTTCGCAGGGGGCCGGGAACACTGAAGCTTTCTTT. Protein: CASSSQGAGNTEAFF.

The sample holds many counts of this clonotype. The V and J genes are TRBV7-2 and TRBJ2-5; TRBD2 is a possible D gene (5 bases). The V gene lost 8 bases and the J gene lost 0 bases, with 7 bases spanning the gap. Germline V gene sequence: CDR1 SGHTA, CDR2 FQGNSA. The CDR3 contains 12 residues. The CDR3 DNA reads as TGTGCCAGCGGAGGATACCAAGAGACCCAGTACTTC. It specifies CASGGYQETQYF.

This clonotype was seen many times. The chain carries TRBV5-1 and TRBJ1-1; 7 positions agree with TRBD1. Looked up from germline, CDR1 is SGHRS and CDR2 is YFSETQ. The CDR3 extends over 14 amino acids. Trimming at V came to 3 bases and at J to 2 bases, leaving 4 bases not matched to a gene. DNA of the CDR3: TGCGCCAGCAGCTGGGACAGCCTTAACACTGAAGCTTTCTTT. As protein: CASSWDSLNTEAFF.

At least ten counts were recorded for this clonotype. The CDR3 protein is CASSFGGAASTDTQYF. In nucleotides, the CDR3 is TGCGCCAGCAGCTTCGGGGGGGCAGCTAGCACAGATACGCAGTATTTT. V and J are TRBV5-1 and TRBJ2-3, with 8 bases identical to TRBD2. Germline V gives CDR1 SGHRS, CDR2 YFSETQ. Germline trimming cut 2 bases from V and 0 bases from J; bases unmatched to any gene: 5. The CDR3 contains 16 residues.

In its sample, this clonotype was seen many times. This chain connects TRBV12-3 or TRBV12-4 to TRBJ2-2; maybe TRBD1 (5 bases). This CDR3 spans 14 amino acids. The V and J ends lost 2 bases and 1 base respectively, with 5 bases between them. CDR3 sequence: CASSLQGNTGELFF. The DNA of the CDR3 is TGTGCCAGCAGTTTACAGGGGAACACCGGGGAGCTGTTTTTT.

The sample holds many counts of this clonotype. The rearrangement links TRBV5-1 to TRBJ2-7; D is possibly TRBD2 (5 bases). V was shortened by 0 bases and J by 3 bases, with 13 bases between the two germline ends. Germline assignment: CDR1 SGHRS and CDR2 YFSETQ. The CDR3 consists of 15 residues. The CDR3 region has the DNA TGCGCCAGCAGCTTGGTAGCGTCCAGGAGCTACGAGCAGTACTTC. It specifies CASSLVASRSYEQYF. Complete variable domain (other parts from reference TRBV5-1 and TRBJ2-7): KAGVTQTPRYLIKTRGQQVTLSCSPISGHRSVSWYQQTPGQGLQFLFEYFSETQRNKGNFPGRFSGRQFSNSRSEMNVSTLELGDSALYLCASSLVASRSYEQYFGPGTRLTVT.

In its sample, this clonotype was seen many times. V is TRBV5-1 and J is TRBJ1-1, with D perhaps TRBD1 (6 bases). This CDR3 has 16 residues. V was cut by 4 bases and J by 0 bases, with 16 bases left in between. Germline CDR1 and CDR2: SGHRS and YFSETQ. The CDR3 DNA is TGCGCCAGCAGCCTGGATCCGGGACATATGAACACTGAAGCTTTCTTT. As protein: CASSLDPGHMNTEAFF.

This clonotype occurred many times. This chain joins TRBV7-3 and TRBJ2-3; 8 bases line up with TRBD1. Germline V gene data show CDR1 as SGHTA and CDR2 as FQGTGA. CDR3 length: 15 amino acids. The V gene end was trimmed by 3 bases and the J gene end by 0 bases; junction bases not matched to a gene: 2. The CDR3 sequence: CASSFTGGSTDTQYF. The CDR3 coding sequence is TGTGCCAGCAGCTTCACAGGGGGTAGCACAGATACGCAGTATTTT.

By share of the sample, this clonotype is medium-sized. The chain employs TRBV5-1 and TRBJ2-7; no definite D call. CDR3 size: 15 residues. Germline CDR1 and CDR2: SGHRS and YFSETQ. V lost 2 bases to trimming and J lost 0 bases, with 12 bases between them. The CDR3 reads CASSLGPASSYEQYF. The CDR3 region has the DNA TGCGCCAGCAGCTTAGGACCGGCAAGCTCCTACGAGCAGTACTTC. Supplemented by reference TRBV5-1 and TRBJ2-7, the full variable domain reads KAGVTQTPRYLIKTRGQQVTLSCSPISGHRSVSWYQQTPGQGLQFLFEYFSETQRNKGNFPGRFSGRQFSNSRSEMNVSTLELGDSALYLCASSLGPASSYEQYFGPGTRLTVT.

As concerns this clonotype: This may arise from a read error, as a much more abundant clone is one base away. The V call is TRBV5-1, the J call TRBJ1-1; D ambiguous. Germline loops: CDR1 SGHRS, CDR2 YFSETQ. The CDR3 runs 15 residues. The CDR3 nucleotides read TGCACCAGCAGCAGCGACACCTCCGGGAACACTGAAGCTTTCTTT. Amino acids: CTSSSDTSGNTEAFF.

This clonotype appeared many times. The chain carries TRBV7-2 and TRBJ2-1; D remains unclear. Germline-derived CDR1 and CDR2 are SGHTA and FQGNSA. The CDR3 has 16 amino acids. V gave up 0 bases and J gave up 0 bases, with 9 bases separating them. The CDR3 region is CASSLAPGSSYNEQFF. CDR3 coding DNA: TGTGCCAGCAGCTTAGCTCCAGGCAGCTCCTACAATGAGCAGTTCTTC.

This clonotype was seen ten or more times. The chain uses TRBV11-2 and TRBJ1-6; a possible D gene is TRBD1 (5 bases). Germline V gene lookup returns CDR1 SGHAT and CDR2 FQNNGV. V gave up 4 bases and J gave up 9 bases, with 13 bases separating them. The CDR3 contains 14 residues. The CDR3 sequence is CASSYQGRGSPLHF. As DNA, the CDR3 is TGTGCCAGCAGCTATCAGGGTAGGGGTTCACCCCTCCACTTT.

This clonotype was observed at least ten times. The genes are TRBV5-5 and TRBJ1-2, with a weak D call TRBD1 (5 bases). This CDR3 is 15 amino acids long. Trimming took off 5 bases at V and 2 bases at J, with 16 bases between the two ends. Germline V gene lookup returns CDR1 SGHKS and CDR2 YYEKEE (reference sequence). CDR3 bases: TGTGCCAGCAGTTGGACTCCACAGGAAAACTATGGCTACACCTTC. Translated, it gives CASSWTPQENYGYTF.

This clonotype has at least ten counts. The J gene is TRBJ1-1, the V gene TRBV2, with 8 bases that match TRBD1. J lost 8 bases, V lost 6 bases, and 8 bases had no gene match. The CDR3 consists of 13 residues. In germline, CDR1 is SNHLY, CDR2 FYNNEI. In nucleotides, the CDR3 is TGTGCCAGCAGCCTCCTTGGGGACAGGGAAGCTTTCTTT. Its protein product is CASSLLGDREAFF.